This T cell receptor (beta chain) was documented in a study of blood T cells in healthy people across ages. This clonotype showed up just a few times. No antigen is known for it. General study results and limits: A conclusive naive versus antigen-experienced comparison was prevented by the unsorted PBMCs. TCR beta diversity, measured per million T cells, fell in a roughly linear way with age.

A second PCR of 7 to 11 cycles used a sample-barcoded 5' primer and a J-beta primer mix. TCRdb re-derived calls from the 5' RACE reads in MiXCR, one entry per CDR3 protein. The sample gives more than 750,000 distinct CDR3 sequences, just under 30% of which show up once; 10% is in the top ten. The CDR3 runs to 14 residues. V lost 6 bases and J 1 base, leaving 12 bases between the germline ends. These data are also associated with another study on T cells of mothers and their children. Per that study: Material was donated by three healthy Caucasian mothers and their six children. Nobody spotted any persistent microchimeric T cell clones.

Specimen: blood. The gene calls are TRBV12-3 or TRBV12-4 and TRBJ1-1, with D uncertain. The receptor comes from a woman in her 40s in good health. The CDR3 nucleotides read TGTGCCAGCAGCCTGGCGCGGAAGAACACTGAAGCTTTCTTT. Translated: CASSLARKNTEAFF.